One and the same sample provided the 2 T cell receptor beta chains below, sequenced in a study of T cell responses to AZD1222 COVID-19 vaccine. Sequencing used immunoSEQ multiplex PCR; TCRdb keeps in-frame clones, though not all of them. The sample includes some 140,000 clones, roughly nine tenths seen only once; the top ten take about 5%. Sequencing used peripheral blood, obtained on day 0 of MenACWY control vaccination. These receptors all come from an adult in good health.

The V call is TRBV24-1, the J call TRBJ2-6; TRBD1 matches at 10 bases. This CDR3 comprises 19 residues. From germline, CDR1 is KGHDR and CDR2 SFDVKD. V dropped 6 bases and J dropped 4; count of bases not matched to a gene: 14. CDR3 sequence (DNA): TGTGCCACCAGTCACCCCTCCGGGACAGGGGTTTCGGGGGCCAACGTCCTGACTTTC. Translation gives CATSHPSGTGVSGANVLTF.

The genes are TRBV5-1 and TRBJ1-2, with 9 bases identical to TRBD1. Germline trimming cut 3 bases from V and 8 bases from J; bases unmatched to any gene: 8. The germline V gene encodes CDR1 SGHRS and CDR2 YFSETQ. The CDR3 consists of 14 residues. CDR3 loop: CASSSGDRVFGYTF. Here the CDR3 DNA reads TGCGCCAGCAGCTCGGGGGACAGGGTGTTCGGCTACACCTTC.